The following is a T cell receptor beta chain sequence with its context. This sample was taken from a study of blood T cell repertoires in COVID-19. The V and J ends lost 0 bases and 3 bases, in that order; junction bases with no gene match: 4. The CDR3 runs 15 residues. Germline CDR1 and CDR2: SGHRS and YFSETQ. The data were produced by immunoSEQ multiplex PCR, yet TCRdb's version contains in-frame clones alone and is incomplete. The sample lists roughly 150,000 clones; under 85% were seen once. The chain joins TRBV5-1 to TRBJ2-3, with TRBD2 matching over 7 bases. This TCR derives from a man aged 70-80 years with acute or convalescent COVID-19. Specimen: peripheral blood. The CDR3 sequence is CASSLASGKTDTQYF. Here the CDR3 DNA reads TGCGCCAGCAGCTTGGCTAGCGGTAAAACAGATACGCAGTATTTT. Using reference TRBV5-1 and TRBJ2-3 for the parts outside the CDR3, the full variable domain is KAGVTQTPRYLIKTRGQQVTLSCSPISGHRSVSWYQQTPGQGLQFLFEYFSETQRNKGNFPGRFSGRQFSNSRSEMNVSTLELGDSALYLCASSLASGKTDTQYFGPGTRLTVL.